One and the same sample provided the 25 T cell receptor beta chains below, sequenced in a study of control samples from healthy donors and cancer patients (dated by TCRdb to about 2020). Library preparation employed the immunoSEQ multiplex PCR assay. In TCRdb, the immuneACCESS table is reduced to in-frame sequences with V and J assigned. These tables do not hold every clone; where another copy was compared, an unresolved V gene accounts for under half, and the others remain unexplained. For this sample the table gives tens of thousands of clones, of which around four fifths were detected only once. In total, the top ten clones hold roughly a fifth of the sample. Sequenced sample: PBMCs. These TCRs come from a woman aged 60 to 75 with lung cancer.

By sample share, this clone is medium-sized. The rearrangement links TRBV7-2 to TRBJ2-3; TRBD2 matches at 9 bases. The germline V gene encodes CDR1 SGHTA and CDR2 FQGNSA. This CDR3 has 16 residues. The junction had 7 bases not matched to a gene; V was cut back by 5 bases and J by 1 base. The CDR3 DNA follows: TGTGCCAGCAGCCCAACGGCGGGGGGGGGCACAGATACGCAGTATTTT. It encodes CASSPTAGGGTDTQYF.

The genes are TRBV10-1 and TRBJ2-2, with a weak D call TRBD1 (5 bases). Germline V lookup: CDR1 WNHNN, CDR2 SYGVQD (reference sequence). The length of the CDR3 is 13 residues. The V end was cut by 3 bases, the J end by 7 bases, with 9 bases between. The CDR3 DNA reads TGCGCCAGCAGTGAACAGGAAGGCGGGGAGCTGTTTTTT. Translated, it gives CASSEQEGGELFF.

In DNA form, the CDR3 reads TGTGCCAGCAGCTCGGGGGCGGGAGAGACCCAGTACTTC. It codes for CASSSGAGETQYF. The gene calls are TRBV5-6 and TRBJ2-5; D possibly matches TRBD1 or TRBD2 (6 bases each). The CDR3 covers 13 residues. V lost 3 bases, J lost 4 bases, and 10 bases lay in between. Germline lookup yields CDR1 SGHDT and CDR2 YYEEEE.

CDR3 bases: TGTGCCAGCAGCTTAGGGAGGAACATTCAGTACTTC. This encodes CASSLGRNIQYF. This chain connects TRBV7-2 to TRBJ2-4; D is perhaps TRBD2 (5 bases). The germline V and J ends were trimmed by 1 base and 7 bases, with 5 bases remaining between them. The germline V gene has CDR1 SGHTA and CDR2 FQGNSA. This CDR3 spans 12 amino acids.

The chain joins TRBV29-1 to TRBJ1-1; no clear D. V gave up 4 bases and J gave up 0 bases, with 9 bases separating them. The length of the CDR3 is 13 residues. The germline CDR1 and CDR2 sequences are SQVTM and ANQGSEA. CDR3 in DNA: TGCAGCGTTGGGAGGGTGGTGAACACTGAAGCTTTCTTT. Translation gives CSVGRVVNTEAFF.

The chain links TRBV11-3 to TRBJ2-3; 7 nucleotides align to TRBD2. The CDR3 covers 15 residues. With 5 bases clipped from V and 5 bases from J, the junction kept 10 bases outside the gene matches. Germline-derived CDR1 and CDR2 are SGHNT and YENEEA. The CDR3 nucleotides read TGTGCCAGCAGCCAGGGCGCGGGAGAGGGAGATACGCAGTATTTT. This codes for CASSQGAGEGDTQYF.

The V and J genes are TRBV7-8 and TRBJ2-3; D may be TRBD2 (6 bases). Trimming stripped 5 bases from V and 0 bases from J, with 15 bases between. Looked up from germline, CDR1 is SGHVS and CDR2 is FQNEAQ. CDR3 length: 16 amino acids. This chain's CDR3 is CASSAPSRGSTDTQYF. CDR3 nucleotide sequence: TGTGCCAGCAGCGCTCCCTCCCGGGGGAGCACAGATACGCAGTATTTT.

The sample holds one count of this clone. The genes are TRBV4-1 and TRBJ1-1, with a tentative D call TRBD1 (6 bases). Trimming removed 1 base from V and 1 base from J, with 16 bases in between. The CDR3 sequence is 17 residues long. Germline V gene data show CDR1 as MGHRA and CDR2 as YSYEKL. The CDR3 reads CASSQGSWRQENTEAFF. CDR3 sequence (DNA): TGCGCCAGCAGCCAAGGGTCGTGGCGACAGGAGAACACTGAAGCTTTCTTT.

This CDR3 is CASSYRDRVNEQYF. The CDR3 DNA reads as TGTGCCAGCAGTTACCGGGACAGGGTTAACGAGCAGTACTTC. This chain connects TRBV6-6 to TRBJ2-7; 9 positions match TRBD1. The trim removed 2 bases at V and 5 bases at J, leaving 4 bases unmatched. CDR1 and CDR2 (germline): MNHNY, SVGAGI (reference sequence). CDR3 length equals 14 residues.

This clone was seen once. V usage is TRBV9 and J usage is TRBJ2-5, with 8 bases identical to TRBD2. Looked up from germline, CDR1 is SGDLS and CDR2 is YYNGEE. The CDR3 spans 14 residues. The junction had 7 bases not matched to a gene; V was cut back by 0 bases and J by 9 bases. The CDR3 DNA sequence: TGTGCCAGCAGCGTAGCGGGAGGGTCCATGGCCCAGTACTTC. Translation: CASSVAGGSMAQYF.

This chain connects TRBV5-1 to TRBJ2-7, with TRBD2 matching over 9 bases. From germline, CDR1 is SGHRS and CDR2 YFSETQ. J was trimmed by 4 bases and V by 0 bases; bases with no gene match: 8. The CDR3 totals 16 residues. The CDR3 sequence is CASSLDGGGAMYEQYF. DNA of the CDR3: TGCGCCAGCAGCTTGGACGGCGGGGGGGCTATGTACGAGCAGTACTTC.

This sequence joins TRBV19 and TRBJ2-4; maybe TRBD2 (7 bases). The CDR3 has 17 amino acids. Germline V gives CDR1 LNHDA, CDR2 SQIVND (reference sequence). Trimming cost V 7 bases and J 0 bases, with 19 bases left between them. The DNA of the CDR3 is TGTGCCAGTACCCCGACGGGGGGACATCTAGCCAAAAACATTCAGTACTTC. It codes for CASTPTGGHLAKNIQYF.

This clone appeared a single time. V usage is TRBV19 and J usage is TRBJ2-5; 10 nucleotides match TRBD2. The J segment lost 5 bases and the V segment lost 7 bases, leaving 10 bases of the junction unmatched. Germline-derived CDR1 and CDR2 are LNHDA and SQIVND (reference sequence). The CDR3 totals 15 residues. The CDR3 sequence: CASNSGGPREETQYF. The CDR3 nucleotides read TGTGCCAGTAATAGCGGGGGGCCGCGGGAGGAGACCCAGTACTTC.

The rearrangement links TRBV5-4 to TRBJ1-1, with D hard to call. The CDR3 loop spans 15 amino acids. Germline lookup yields CDR1 SGHNT and CDR2 YYREEE (reference sequence). V was clipped by 3 bases and J by 3 bases, with 15 bases between them. CDR3: CASSWVLNSDTEAFF. CDR3 bases: TGTGCCAGCAGCTGGGTACTCAATTCGGACACTGAAGCTTTCTTT.

In its sample, this clone was seen a few times. The CDR3 DNA reads as TGTGCCAGCTCACCACGGGCGTCCCCTAGTGAGCAGTACTTC. Translating gives CASSPRASPSEQYF. The V call is TRBV18, the J call TRBJ2-7; D is unresolved. Germline assignment: CDR1 KGHSH and CDR2 LQKENI. V gave up 1 base and J gave up 7 bases, with 14 bases separating them. CDR3 length: 14 amino acids.

The rearrangement uses TRBV19 and TRBJ1-1, with a tentative D call TRBD1 (5 bases). There are 14 residues in the CDR3. Germline-derived CDR1 and CDR2 are LNHDA and SQIVND (reference sequence). V dropped 3 bases and J dropped 3 bases, with 11 bases sitting between them. CDR3 nucleotide sequence: TGTGCCAGTAGTATTTTGGGAGGGGACACTGAAGCTTTCTTT. Its translation is CASSILGGDTEAFF. Full variable domain (missing parts from reference TRBV19 and TRBJ1-1): DGGITQSPKYLFRKEGQNVTLSCEQNLNHDAMYWYRQDPGQGLRLIYYSQIVNDFQKGDIAEGYSVSREKKESFPLTVTSAQKNPTAFYLCASSILGGDTEAFFGQGTRLTVV.

The rearrangement joins TRBV11-3 to TRBJ2-3, with TRBD2 matching 9 bases. Germline V gives CDR1 SGHNT, CDR2 YENEEA. The V gene end was trimmed by 1 base and the J gene end by 3 bases; junction bases not matched to a gene: 8. This CDR3 spans 17 amino acids. This CDR3 is CASSLGVAGGRTDTQYF. CDR3 DNA: TGTGCCAGCAGCTTAGGAGTGGCGGGAGGGCGAACAGATACGCAGTATTTT.

This rearrangement joins TRBV10-3 to TRBJ1-2; 7 bases are a match to TRBD1. Trimming took 6 bases from V and 4 from J; bases not matched to a gene: 5. CDR3 length: 13 amino acids. Germline-derived CDR1 and CDR2 are ENHRY and SYGVKD. DNA for the CDR3: TGTGCCATCAGGGGAACAGGGGCCTATGGCTACACCTTC. Translating it yields CAIRGTGAYGYTF.

The chain combines TRBV5-1 with TRBJ1-5; maybe TRBD1 (6 bases). With 0 bases removed from V and 4 bases from J, the gap between germline ends came to 11 bases. The CDR3 is made up of 15 amino acids. Per germline, CDR1 SGHRS and CDR2 YFSETQ. In nucleotides, the CDR3 is TGCGCCAGCAGCTTGGAAGGGGGAGAGAATCAGCCCCAGCATTTT. This codes for CASSLEGGENQPQHF.

The rearrangement uses TRBV6-5 and TRBJ2-7; 7 nucleotides match TRBD1. The ends lost 8 bases at V and 7 bases at J; junction bases unmatched: 8. Germline V gene data show CDR1 as MNHEY and CDR2 as SVGAGI. The CDR3 is made up of 12 amino acids. The CDR3 region has the DNA TGTGCCAGCCTGGACAGGCTGGGAGAGCAGTACTTC. Protein sequence: CASLDRLGEQYF.

CDR3 DNA sequence: TGCGCCAGCAGTGAGCCACAGGGGAAGACTGAAGCTTTCTTT. The encoded protein is CASSEPQGKTEAFF. The rearrangement links TRBV10-2 to TRBJ1-1; 7 bases match TRBD1. V lost 2 bases to trimming and J lost 5 bases; unmatched junction nucleotides: 5. This CDR3 region has 14 residues. CDR1 WSHSY and CDR2 SAAADI come from the germline V gene.

This chain connects TRBV6-2 or TRBV6-3 to TRBJ2-1; 11 bases are shared with TRBD2. CDR1 is MNHEY and CDR2 is SVGEGT in the germline V gene. The CDR3 sequence is 19 residues long. Trimming took 6 bases from V and 7 from J; bases not matched to a gene: 20. DNA of the CDR3: TGTGCCAGCAGCCCCCGAGCGGTAGCGGGAGGGCCTTCTTATAATGAGCAGTTCTTC. It translates to CASSPRAVAGGPSYNEQFF.

This clone was found once. V gene TRBV10-2 combines with J gene TRBJ1-3; a possible D gene is TRBD1 (5 bases). Germline values: CDR1 WSHSY, CDR2 SAAADI. This CDR3 has 14 amino acids. V dropped 5 bases and J dropped 4 bases, with 12 bases sitting between them. CDR3 in amino acids: CASSRGQDGNTIYF. The CDR3 DNA follows: TGCGCCAGCAGTAGGGGCCAAGACGGAAACACCATATATTTT.

The chain carries TRBV18 and TRBJ1-5; possible D gene TRBD1, 5 bases. The V gene lost 2 bases and the J gene lost 0 bases, with 17 bases spanning the gap. The germline V gene has CDR1 KGHSH and CDR2 LQKENI. The CDR3 spans 18 residues. The CDR3 region has the DNA TGTGCCAGCTCACCAGACAGTGTGATTCATTATAGCAATCAGCCCCAGCATTTT. Residues: CASSPDSVIHYSNQPQHF.

This chain uses TRBV10-1 with TRBJ2-3; possibly TRBD2 for D (6 bases). Trimming stripped 8 bases from V and 2 bases from J, with 8 bases between. Germline-derived CDR1 and CDR2 are WNHNN and SYGVQD (reference sequence). CDR3 length: 12 residues. CDR3 DNA: TGCGCCAGCGGCGGGGACACAGATACGCAGTATTTT. This gives the protein CASGGDTDTQYF.